This TCR beta chain was identified during a study of cytomegalovirus exposure and HLA in healthy donors. Overall study: From some 190 million T cells, an earlier analysis saw roughly 100 million unique TCR beta sequences.

This clone was counted a few times. Antigen specificity is unknown. The PCR ran on 60 Vbeta and 13 Jbeta primers. Assay used: immunoSEQ multiplex PCR; TCRdb lists only in-frame clones, some missing. The repertoire consists of roughly 73,000 clones, with about 75% occurring once and the leading ten covering around 12%. CDR1 and CDR2 from the germline V gene are LGHNA and YSLEER. Trimming cost V 4 bases and J 8 bases; bases outside gene matches: 5. CDR3 length: 14 amino acids. The study's findings and limits: CMV serostatus was the sole immune exposure information available. The analysis excluded some indistinguishable V segments, including TRBV6-2 and TRBV6-3.

This chain connects TRBV4-3 to TRBJ1-3, with 10 bases that match TRBD1. The sequenced sample consisted of PBMCs. The clonotype was recovered from a man aged 70 or older in good health and CMV-seronegative. The CDR3 sequence is CASSPRTGGDTIYF. The CDR3 DNA reads TGCGCCAGCAGCCCCAGGACAGGGGGAGACACCATATATTTT.